The clone carrying this TCR beta chain was seen a handful of times. The source of the sample is a study of beta chain features in type 1 diabetes. V lost 5 bases and J 5 bases, leaving 9 bases between the germline ends. The CDR3 is 13 amino acids. CDR1 is SGHTA, CDR2 FQGTGA, per germline. TCRB transcripts that were expressed got sequenced, as all of the isolated RNA had been reverse transcribed. Sequenced by immunoSEQ multiplex PCR; TCRdb stores in-frame clones only, minus some. Of about half a million clones in the sample, about an eighth were seen once. The sample comprised naive CD4+ T cells from blood. The TCR was taken from a woman aged 18 to 35 in good health. V gene TRBV7-3 combines with J gene TRBJ2-2; no clear D. The CDR3 nucleotides read TGTGCCAGCAGCCCATCAGCGACCGGGGAGCTGTTTTTT. Protein: CASSPSATGELFF.